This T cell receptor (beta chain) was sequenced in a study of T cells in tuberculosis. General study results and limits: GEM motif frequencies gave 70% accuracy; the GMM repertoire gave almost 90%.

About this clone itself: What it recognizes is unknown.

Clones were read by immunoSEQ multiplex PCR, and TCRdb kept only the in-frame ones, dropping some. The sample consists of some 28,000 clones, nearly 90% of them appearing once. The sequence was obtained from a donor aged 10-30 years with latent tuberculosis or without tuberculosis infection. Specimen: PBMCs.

The CDR3 DNA sequence: TGTGCCAGCAGGCCCCCGACAGGGGGCGGCTATGGCTACACCTTC. The encoded protein is CASRPPTGGGYGYTF. The V call is TRBV6-5, the J call TRBJ1-2, with 10 positions matching TRBD1. V trimming: 6 bases; J trimming: 4 bases; junction bases outside the gene matches: 8. The germline CDR1 and CDR2 sequences are MNHEY and SVGAGI. The CDR3 contains 15 residues.